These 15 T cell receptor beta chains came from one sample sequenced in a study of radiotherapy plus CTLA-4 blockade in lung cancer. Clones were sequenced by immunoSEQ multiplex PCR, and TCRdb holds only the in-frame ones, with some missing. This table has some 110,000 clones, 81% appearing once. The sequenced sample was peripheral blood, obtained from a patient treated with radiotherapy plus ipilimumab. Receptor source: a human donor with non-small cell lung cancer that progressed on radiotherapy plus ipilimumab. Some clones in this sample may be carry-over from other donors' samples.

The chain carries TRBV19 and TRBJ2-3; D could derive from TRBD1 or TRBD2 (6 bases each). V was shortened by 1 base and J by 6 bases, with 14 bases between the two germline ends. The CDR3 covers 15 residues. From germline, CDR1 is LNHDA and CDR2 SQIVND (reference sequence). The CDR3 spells CASSIGRGVSDTQYF. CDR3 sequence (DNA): TGTGCCAGTAGTATAGGAAGGGGGGTTTCGGATACGCAGTATTTT.

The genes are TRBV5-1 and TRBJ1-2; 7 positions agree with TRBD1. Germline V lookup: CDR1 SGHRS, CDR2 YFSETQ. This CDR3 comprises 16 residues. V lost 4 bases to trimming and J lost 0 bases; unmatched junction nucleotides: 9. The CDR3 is CASSNRDRQANYGYTF. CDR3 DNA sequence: TGCGCCAGCAGCAACCGGGACAGACAAGCTAACTATGGCTACACCTTC.

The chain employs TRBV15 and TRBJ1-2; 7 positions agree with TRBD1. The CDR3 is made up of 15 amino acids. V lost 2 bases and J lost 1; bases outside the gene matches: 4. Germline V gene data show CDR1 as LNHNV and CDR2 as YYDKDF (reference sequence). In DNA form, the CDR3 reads TGTGCCACCAGCAGATCGGACAGGAATAACTATGGCTACACCTTC. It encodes CATSRSDRNNYGYTF. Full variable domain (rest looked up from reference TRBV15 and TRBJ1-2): DAMVIQNPRYQVTQFGKPVTLSCSQTLNHNVMYWYQQKSSQAPKLLFHYYDKDFNNEADTPDNFQSRRPNTSFCFLDIRSPGLGDTAMYLCATSRSDRNNYGYTFGSGTRLTVV.

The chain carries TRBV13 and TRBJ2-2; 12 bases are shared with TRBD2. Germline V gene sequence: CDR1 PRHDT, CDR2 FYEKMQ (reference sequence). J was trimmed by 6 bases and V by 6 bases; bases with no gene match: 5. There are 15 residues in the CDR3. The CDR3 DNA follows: TGTGCCAGCAGTTCTGGACTAGCGGGGTCCGGGGAGCTGTTTTTT. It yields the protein CASSSGLAGSGELFF.

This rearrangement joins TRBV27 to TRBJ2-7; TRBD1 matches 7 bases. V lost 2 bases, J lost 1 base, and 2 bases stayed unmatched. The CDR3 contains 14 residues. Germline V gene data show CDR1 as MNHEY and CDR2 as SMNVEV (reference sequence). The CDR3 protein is CASSLRGQSYEQYF. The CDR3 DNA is TGTGCCAGCAGTTTAAGGGGACAGTCCTACGAGCAGTACTTC.

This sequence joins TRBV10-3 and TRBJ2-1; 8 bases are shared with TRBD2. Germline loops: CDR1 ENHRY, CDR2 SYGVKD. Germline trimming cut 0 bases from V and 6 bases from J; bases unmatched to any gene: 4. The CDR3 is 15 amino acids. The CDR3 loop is CAISESASGFNEQFF. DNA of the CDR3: TGTGCCATCAGTGAGTCGGCTAGCGGGTTCAATGAGCAGTTCTTC.

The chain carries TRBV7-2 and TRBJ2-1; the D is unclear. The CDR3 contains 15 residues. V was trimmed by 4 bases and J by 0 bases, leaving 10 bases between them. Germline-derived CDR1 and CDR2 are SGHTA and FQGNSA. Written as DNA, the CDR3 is TGTGCCAGCAGCTCAGACCTGAGCTCCTACAATGAGCAGTTCTTC. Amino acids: CASSSDLSSYNEQFF.

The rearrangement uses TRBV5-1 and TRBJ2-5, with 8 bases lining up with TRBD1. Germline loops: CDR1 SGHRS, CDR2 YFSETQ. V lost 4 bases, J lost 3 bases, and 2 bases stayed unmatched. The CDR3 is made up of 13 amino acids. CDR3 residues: CASSTQGEETQYF. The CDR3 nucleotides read TGCGCCAGCAGCACACAGGGGGAAGAGACCCAGTACTTC.

CDR3 DNA: TGTGCCAGCAGCTTATCCCCAGAGACCCAGTACTTC. Protein product: CASSLSPETQYF. This chain joins TRBV7-9 and TRBJ2-5; D gene ambiguous. Trimming left V 2 bases short and J 4 bases short, with 5 bases between. This CDR3 contains 12 residues. Looked up from germline, CDR1 is SEHNR and CDR2 is FQNEAQ (reference sequence).

The chain's CDR3 is CASSNPGQGRSKLFF. In nucleotides, the CDR3 is TGTGCCAGCAGCAACCCGGGACAGGGTCGATCAAAACTGTTTTTT. The V gene is TRBV7-9, the J gene TRBJ1-4; TRBD1 aligns across 9 bases. The CDR3 covers 15 residues. The trim removed 5 bases at V and 10 bases at J, leaving 11 bases unmatched. Germline values: CDR1 SEHNR, CDR2 FQNEAQ (reference sequence).

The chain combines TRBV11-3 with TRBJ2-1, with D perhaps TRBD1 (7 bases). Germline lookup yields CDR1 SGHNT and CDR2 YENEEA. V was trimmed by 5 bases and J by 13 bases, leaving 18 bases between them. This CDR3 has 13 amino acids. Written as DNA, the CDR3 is TGTGCCAGCAGCCGGGGGACAGACTCCATCCAGTTCTTC. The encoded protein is CASSRGTDSIQFF.

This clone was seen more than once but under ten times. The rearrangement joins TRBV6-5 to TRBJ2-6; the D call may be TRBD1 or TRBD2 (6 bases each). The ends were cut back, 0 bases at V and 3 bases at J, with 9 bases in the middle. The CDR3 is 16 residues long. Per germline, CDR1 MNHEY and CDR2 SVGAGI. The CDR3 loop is CASSYSGGGGANVLTF. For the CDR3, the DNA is TGTGCCAGCAGTTACTCCGGAGGGGGTGGGGCCAACGTCCTGACTTTC.

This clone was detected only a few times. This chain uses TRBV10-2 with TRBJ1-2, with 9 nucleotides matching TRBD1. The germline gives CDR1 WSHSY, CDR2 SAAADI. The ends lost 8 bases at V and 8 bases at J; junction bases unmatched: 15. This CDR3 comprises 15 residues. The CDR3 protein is CASVNPTGGRRGYTF. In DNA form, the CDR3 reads TGCGCCAGCGTAAACCCAACAGGGGGCAGGAGGGGCTACACCTTC.

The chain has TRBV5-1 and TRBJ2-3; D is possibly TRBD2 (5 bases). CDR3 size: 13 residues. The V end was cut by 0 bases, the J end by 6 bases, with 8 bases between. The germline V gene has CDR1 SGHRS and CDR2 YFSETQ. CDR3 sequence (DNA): TGCGCCAGCAGCTTGGTTGGCGGGGATACGCAGTATTTT. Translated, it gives CASSLVGGDTQYF.

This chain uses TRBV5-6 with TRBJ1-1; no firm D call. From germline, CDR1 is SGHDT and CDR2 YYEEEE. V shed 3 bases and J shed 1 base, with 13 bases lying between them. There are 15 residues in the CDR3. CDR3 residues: CASSSNSLWNTEAFF. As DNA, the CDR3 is TGTGCCAGCAGCTCGAACTCCTTGTGGAACACTGAAGCTTTCTTT.